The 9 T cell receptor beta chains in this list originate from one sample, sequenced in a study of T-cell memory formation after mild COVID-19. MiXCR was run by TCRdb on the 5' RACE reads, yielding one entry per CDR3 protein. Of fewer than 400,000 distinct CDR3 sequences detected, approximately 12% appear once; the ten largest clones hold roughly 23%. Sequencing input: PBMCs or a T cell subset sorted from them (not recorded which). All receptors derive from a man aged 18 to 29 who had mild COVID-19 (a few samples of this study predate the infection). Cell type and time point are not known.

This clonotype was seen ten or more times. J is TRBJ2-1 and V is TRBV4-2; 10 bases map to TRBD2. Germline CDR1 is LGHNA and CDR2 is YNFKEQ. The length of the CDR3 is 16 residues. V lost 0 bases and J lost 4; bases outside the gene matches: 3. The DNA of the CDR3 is TGTGCCAGCAGCCAAGATCCAGCGGGGGGGTACAATGAGCAGTTCTTC. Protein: CASSQDPAGGYNEQFF.

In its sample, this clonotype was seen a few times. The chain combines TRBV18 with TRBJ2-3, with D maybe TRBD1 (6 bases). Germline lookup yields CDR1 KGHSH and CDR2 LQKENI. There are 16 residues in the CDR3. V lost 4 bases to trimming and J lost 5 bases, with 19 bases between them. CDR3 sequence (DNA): TGTGCCAGCTCACGCGGAAGCTCAGGGGCGGGAGATACGCAGTATTTT. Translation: CASSRGSSGAGDTQYF.

The CDR3 sequence is CASSVAWDQPQHF. CDR3 sequence (DNA): TGTGCCAGCAGCGTAGCTTGGGATCAGCCCCAGCATTTT. The chain employs TRBV9 and TRBJ1-5; D call uncertain. The CDR3 is made up of 13 amino acids. Between the trimmed V and J ends, which lost 0 bases and 5 bases, there was a span of 6 bases. CDR1 and CDR2 from the germline V gene are SGDLS and YYNGEE.

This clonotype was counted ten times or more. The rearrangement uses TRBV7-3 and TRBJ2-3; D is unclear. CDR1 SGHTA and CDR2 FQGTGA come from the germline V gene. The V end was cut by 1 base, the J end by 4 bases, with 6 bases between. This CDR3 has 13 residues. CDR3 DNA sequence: TGTGCCAGCAGCTTAATGGCATCAGATACGCAGTATTTT. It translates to CASSLMASDTQYF.

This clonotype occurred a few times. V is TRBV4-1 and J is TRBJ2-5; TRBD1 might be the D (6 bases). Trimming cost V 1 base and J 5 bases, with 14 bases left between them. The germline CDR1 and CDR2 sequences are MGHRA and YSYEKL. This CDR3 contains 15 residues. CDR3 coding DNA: TGCGCCAGCAGCCAAGGAGAAGGGGGTCCGGAGACCCAGTACTTC. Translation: CASSQGEGGPETQYF.

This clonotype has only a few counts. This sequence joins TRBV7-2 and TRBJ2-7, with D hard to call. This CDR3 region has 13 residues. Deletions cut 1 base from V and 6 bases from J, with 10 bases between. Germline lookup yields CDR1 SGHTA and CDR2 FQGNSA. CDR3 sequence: CASSLGGFFEQYV. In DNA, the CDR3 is TGTGCCAGCAGCTTAGGTGGCTTTTTCGAGCAGTACGTC.

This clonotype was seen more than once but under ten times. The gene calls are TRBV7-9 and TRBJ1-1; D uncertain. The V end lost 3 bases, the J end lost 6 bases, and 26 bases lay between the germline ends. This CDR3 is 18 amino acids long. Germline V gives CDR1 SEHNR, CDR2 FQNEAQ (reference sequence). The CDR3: CASSFYDDRPHPGSEAFF. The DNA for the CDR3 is TGTGCCAGCAGCTTTTACGACGACCGACCGCATCCAGGATCTGAAGCTTTCTTT.

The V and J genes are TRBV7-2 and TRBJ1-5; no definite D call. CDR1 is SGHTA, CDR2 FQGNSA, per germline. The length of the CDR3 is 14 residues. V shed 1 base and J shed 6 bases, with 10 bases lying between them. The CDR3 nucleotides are TGTGCCAGCAGCTTAGACTCGGCGGGTCAGCCCCAGCATTTT. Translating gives CASSLDSAGQPQHF.

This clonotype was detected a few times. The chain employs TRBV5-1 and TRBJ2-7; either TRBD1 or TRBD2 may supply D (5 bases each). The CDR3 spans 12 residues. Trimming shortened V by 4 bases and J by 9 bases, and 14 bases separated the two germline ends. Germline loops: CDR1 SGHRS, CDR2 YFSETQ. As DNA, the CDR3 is TGCGCCAGCAGCATCCCAGGGAGAGGGCAGTACGTC. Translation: CASSIPGRGQYV.